What follows are 14 T cell receptor delta chains derived from one specimen sequenced in a study of Vδ1+ human thymocytes. Study results and caveats: Highly polyclonal TRG and TRD repertoires with Gaussian CDR3 length distributions appeared in thymus.

Sequences come from RNA converted to cDNA by reverse transcription. CDR3 amplicons came from multiplex PCR with pooled V-gene forward and constant-region reverse primers. TCRdb re-called the multiplex PCR reads using CATT. Of tens of thousands of delta-chain clones in the sample, approximately 15% were seen once. Their antigens are not known. Sample: Vdelta1+ gamma-delta thymocytes from the thymus. Described subset: FACS-sorted CD3+ TCRalphabeta- TCRVdelta1+ TCRVdelta2- thymocytes. The receptors stem from a boy under three years old who had congenital heart surgery.

The J gene is TRDJ1, the V gene TRDV1; TRDD3 aligns across 13 bases. Trimming took 5 bases from V and 2 from J; bases not matched to a gene: 17. The CDR3 loop spans 20 amino acids. Germline V gene sequence: CDR1 TSWWSYY, CDR2 QGS. CDR3 amino acids: CALGTHDDWGIRLATDKLIF. CDR3 nucleotides: TGTGCTCTTGGGACCCACGACGACTGGGGGATACGCCTGGCGACCGATAAACTCATCTTT.

A note on this clone: The germline gene is not matched at one end of the junction; a read error may be the cause. The genes are TRDV1 and TRDJ1; tentatively, D is TRDD3 (5 bases). This CDR3 contains 16 residues. Germline V gives CDR1 TSWWSYY, CDR2 QGS. The CDR3 region is CALGNYHSSTYVKLIF. The DNA of the CDR3 is TGTGCCCTTGGGAATTATCATTCGAGTACATACGTTAAACTCATCTTT.

This clone was counted a few times. V gene TRDV2 combines with J gene TRDJ1; D possibly corresponds to TRDD3 (5 bases). The length of the CDR3 is 15 residues. V gave up 5 bases and J gave up 1 base, with 16 bases separating them. The germline CDR1 and CDR2 sequences are GEAIGNYY and EKD. In DNA, the CDR3 is TGTGCCTGTGGCATACTGGAGGGTCCCACCGATAAACTCATCTTT. The encoded protein is CACGILEGPTDKLIF.

This clone was recorded a few times. This chain uses TRDV1 with TRDJ1; TRDD3 aligns across 9 bases. This CDR3 is built from 18 residues. Germline V gene sequence: CDR1 TSWWSYY, CDR2 QGS. Germline trimming cut 5 bases from V and 3 bases from J; bases unmatched to any gene: 16. The chain's CDR3 is CALGTGGYWGYGADKLIF. CDR3 coding DNA: TGTGCTCTTGGGACAGGGGGGTACTGGGGATACGGAGCCGATAAACTCATCTTT.

V usage is TRDV1 and J usage is TRDJ1, with 7 bases fitting TRDD3. The ends lost 5 bases at V and 7 bases at J; junction bases unmatched: 16. The CDR3 extends over 16 amino acids. Looked up from germline, CDR1 is TSWWSYY and CDR2 is QGS. The CDR3 sequence is CALGKRAGYGGGKLIF. DNA of the CDR3: TGTGCTCTTGGGAAGCGGGCAGGATACGGAGGGGGTAAACTCATCTTT.

The chain recombines TRAV29/DV5 with TRDJ2; TRDD3 aligns across 10 bases. V shed 7 bases, J shed 8 bases, and the junction held 17 bases outside the gene matches. Germline CDR1 reads NSMFDY; CDR2 reads ISSIKDK. The CDR3 contains 16 residues. CDR3 region: CATNSAGGYSTAQLFF. DNA of the CDR3: TGTGCAACTAACTCGGCTGGGGGATATAGTACGGCACAACTCTTCTTT.

The sample holds a few counts of this clone. The rearrangement uses TRDV1 and TRDJ1, with 11 nucleotides matching TRDD3. The germline V gene has CDR1 TSWWSYY and CDR2 QGS. CDR3 length: 22 residues. V lost 2 bases to trimming and J lost 0 bases; unmatched junction nucleotides: 20. The CDR3 sequence: CALGEGTPYWGIMESYTDKLIF. In DNA form, the CDR3 reads TGTGCTCTTGGGGAAGGAACGCCCTACTGGGGGATAATGGAGTCGTACACCGATAAACTCATCTTT.

A few counts support this clone. This chain connects TRDV1 to TRDJ1, with TRDD3 matching 8 bases. Germline V CDR1 and CDR2: TSWWSYY, QGS. V was clipped by 0 bases and J by 2 bases; unmatched bases: 11. The CDR3 contains 18 residues. The CDR3 here is CALGELTPLGDTTDKLIF. CDR3 sequence (DNA): TGTGCTCTTGGGGAACTTACCCCTCTAGGGGATACTACCGATAAACTCATCTTT.

Notes on this clone: Within the sample, other DNA sequences also encode this same CDR3. V usage is TRDV1 and J usage is TRDJ1; D is unresolved. V gave up 5 bases and J gave up 3 bases, with 28 bases separating them. Germline V gene data show CDR1 as TSWWSYY and CDR2 as QGS. The CDR3 runs to 19 residues. CDR3 coding DNA: TGTGCTCTTGGGCAAAAAAGGGCCACGCTAATATCCCCACCCGATAAACTCATCTTT. Residues: CALGQKRATLISPPDKLIF.

The chain uses TRDV1 and TRDJ1; 13 nucleotides align to TRDD3. Germline lookup yields CDR1 TSWWSYY and CDR2 QGS. There are 22 residues in the CDR3. V lost 0 bases to trimming and J lost 0 bases; unmatched junction nucleotides: 16. The CDR3 is CALGELSTNWGIRGGYTDKLIF. Here the CDR3 DNA reads TGTGCTCTTGGGGAACTCTCGACAAACTGGGGGATACGCGGTGGTTACACCGATAAACTCATCTTT.

This clone turned up a few times. This chain joins TRDV1 and TRDJ1; TRDD3 matches at 8 bases. The CDR3 spans 22 residues. The J segment lost 2 bases and the V segment lost 2 bases, leaving 25 bases of the junction unmatched. Germline loops: CDR1 TSWWSYY, CDR2 QGS. Here the CDR3 reads CALGEIRPHSRYWGWITDKLIF. CDR3 nucleotides: TGTGCTCTTGGGGAAATTCGCCCCCACAGTAGGTACTGGGGGTGGATAACCGATAAACTCATCTTT.

The gene calls are TRDV1 and TRDJ1; TRDD3 aligns across 12 bases. Per the germline V gene, CDR1 is TSWWSYY and CDR2 is QGS. V gave up 2 bases and J gave up 0 bases; unmatched junction bases: 22. This CDR3 comprises 23 residues. The CDR3 is CALGERATTLVLGDTPDTDKLIF. The CDR3 DNA reads as TGTGCTCTTGGGGAAAGAGCTACGACCTTAGTACTGGGGGATACACCTGACACCGATAAACTCATCTTT.

This clone was seen a handful of times. The chain uses TRDV1 and TRDJ1; 8 bases map to TRDD3. The CDR3 runs to 20 residues. The V gene's germline CDR1 is TSWWSYY and CDR2 QGS. After removal of 4 bases from V and 1 base from J, the junction contained 20 bases not matched to a gene. CDR3 in DNA: TGTGCTCTTGGGGCATACCTCGGACCGGGGGATAACGAGGGCACCGATAAACTCATCTTT. Residues: CALGAYLGPGDNEGTDKLIF.

V and J are TRDV1 and TRDJ1, with D perhaps TRDD3 (5 bases). With 2 bases removed from V and 0 bases from J, the gap between germline ends came to 16 bases. The CDR3 extends over 17 amino acids. Per the germline V gene, CDR1 is TSWWSYY and CDR2 is QGS. CDR3 DNA sequence: TGTGCTCTTGGGGAAAGGGGGTTGGGAATGTACACCGATAAACTCATCTTT. As protein: CALGERGLGMYTDKLIF.